The clone carrying this T cell receptor (beta chain) was recorded many times. This record belongs to a study of T cells after yellow fever vaccination. TCRdb passed the 5' RACE reads through MiXCR, listing each CDR3 protein once. The table has around 140,000 distinct CDR3 sequences, under 7% seen once. V lost 2 bases and J 6 bases, leaving 14 bases between the germline ends. This CDR3 comprises 13 residues. Germline CDR1 reads DFQATT; CDR2 reads SNEGSKA (reference sequence). This material consisted of CD4+ T cells sorted from PBMCs, taken 10 days after the yellow fever booster vaccination. The chain has TRBV20-1 and TRBJ2-7, with TRBD2 as a possible D gene (6 bases). This TCR derives from a man aged 25 to 40 who received the YFV17D yellow fever vaccine. The CDR3 bases are TGCAGTGCTAGACCAGGGACTGGACGCGAGCAGTACTTC. It translates to CSARPGTGREQYF.